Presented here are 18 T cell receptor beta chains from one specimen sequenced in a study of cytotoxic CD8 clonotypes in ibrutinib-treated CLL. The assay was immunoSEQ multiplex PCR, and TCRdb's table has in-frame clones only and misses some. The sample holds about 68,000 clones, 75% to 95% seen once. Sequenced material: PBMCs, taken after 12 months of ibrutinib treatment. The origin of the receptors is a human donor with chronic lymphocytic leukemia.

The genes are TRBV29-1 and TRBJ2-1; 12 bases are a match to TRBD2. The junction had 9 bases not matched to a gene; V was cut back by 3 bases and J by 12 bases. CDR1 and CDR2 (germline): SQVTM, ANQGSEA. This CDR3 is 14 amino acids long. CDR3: CSVDSSGRAGWQFF. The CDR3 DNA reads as TGCAGCGTTGATTCTAGCGGGAGGGCCGGGTGGCAGTTCTTC.

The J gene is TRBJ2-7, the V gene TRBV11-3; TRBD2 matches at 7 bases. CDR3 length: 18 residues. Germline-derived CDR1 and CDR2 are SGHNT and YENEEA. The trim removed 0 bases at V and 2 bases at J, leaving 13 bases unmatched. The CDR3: CASSLDLGTTDFPYEQYF. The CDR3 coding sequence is TGTGCCAGCAGCTTAGATCTGGGGACTACCGACTTTCCCTACGAGCAGTACTTC.

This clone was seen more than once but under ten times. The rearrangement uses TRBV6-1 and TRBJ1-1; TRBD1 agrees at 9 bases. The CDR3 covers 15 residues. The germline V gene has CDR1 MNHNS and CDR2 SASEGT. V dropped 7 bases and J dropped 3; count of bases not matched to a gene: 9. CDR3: CASIYLTGGDTEAFF. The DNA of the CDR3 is TGTGCCAGCATCTATCTTACAGGGGGCGACACTGAAGCTTTCTTT.

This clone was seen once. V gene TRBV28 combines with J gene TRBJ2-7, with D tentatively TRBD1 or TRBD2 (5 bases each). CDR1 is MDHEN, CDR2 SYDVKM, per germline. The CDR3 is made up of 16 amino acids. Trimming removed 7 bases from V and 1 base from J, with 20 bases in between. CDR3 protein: CASIVDPRDGSYEQYF. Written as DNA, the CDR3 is TGTGCCAGCATTGTGGACCCCCGGGACGGATCCTACGAGCAGTACTTC.

DNA for the CDR3: TGCGCCAGCAGCCCCCCCCAAGGTCTGGAATCCCCGAGGACAGATACGCAGTATTTT. It yields the protein CASSPPQGLESPRTDTQYF. The genes are TRBV4-1 and TRBJ2-3, with D unresolved. The CDR3 sequence is 19 residues long. V was cut by 4 bases and J by 3 bases, with 26 bases left in between. The germline V gene has CDR1 MGHRA and CDR2 YSYEKL.

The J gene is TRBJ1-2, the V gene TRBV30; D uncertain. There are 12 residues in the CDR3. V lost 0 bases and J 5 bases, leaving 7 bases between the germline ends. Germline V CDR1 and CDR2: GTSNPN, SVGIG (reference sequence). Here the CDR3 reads CAWSVLGYGYTF. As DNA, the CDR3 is TGTGCCTGGAGTGTACTTGGTTATGGCTACACCTTC.

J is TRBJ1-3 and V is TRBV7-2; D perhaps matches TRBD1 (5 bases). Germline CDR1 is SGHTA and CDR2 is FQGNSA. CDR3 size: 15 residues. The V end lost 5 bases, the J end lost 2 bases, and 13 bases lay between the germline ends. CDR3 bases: TGTGCCAGCAGCCTCGACAGCAGAACTGGAAACACCATATATTTT. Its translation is CASSLDSRTGNTIYF.

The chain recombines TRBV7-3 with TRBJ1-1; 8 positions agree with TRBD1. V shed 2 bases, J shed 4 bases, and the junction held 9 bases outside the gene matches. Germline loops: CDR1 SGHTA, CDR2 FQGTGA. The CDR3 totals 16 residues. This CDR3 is CASSLSQGAVSTEAFF. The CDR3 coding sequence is TGTGCCAGCAGCTTATCCCAGGGGGCTGTCAGCACTGAAGCTTTCTTT.

In DNA form, the CDR3 reads TGCGCCAGCAGCTTGTCATGGGGCGCCAGCTACGAGCAGTACTTC. This gives the protein CASSLSWGASYEQYF. The rearrangement uses TRBV5-1 and TRBJ2-7; maybe TRBD1 (5 bases). Germline CDR1 reads SGHRS; CDR2 reads YFSETQ. This CDR3 is 15 amino acids long. V dropped 1 base and J dropped 3 bases, with 14 bases sitting between them.

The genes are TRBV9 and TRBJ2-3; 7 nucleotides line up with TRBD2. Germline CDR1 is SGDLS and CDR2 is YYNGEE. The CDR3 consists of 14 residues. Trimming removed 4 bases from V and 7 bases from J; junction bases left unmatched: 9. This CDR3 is CASSKGEGINTQYF. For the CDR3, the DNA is TGTGCCAGCAGCAAAGGGGAGGGAATTAATACGCAGTATTTT.

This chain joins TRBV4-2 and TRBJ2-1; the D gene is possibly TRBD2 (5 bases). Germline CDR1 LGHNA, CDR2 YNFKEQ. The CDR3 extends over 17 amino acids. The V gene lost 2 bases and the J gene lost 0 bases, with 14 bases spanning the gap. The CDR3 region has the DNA TGTGCCAGCAGCCAAAGTCCGTCCGGGGACTCCTACAATGAGCAGTTCTTC. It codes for CASSQSPSGDSYNEQFF.

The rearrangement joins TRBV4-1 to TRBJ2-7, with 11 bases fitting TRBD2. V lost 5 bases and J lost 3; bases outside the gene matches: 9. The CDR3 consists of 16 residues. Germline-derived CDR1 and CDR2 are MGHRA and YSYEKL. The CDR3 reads CASSKSSGRTYYEQYF. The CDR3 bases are TGCGCCAGCAGCAAATCTAGCGGGAGGACTTACTACGAGCAGTACTTC.

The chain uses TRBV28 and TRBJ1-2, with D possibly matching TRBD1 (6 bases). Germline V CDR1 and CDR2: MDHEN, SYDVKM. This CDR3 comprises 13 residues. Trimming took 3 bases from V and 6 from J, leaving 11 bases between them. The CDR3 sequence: CASSFSQGNGYTF. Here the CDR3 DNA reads TGTGCCAGCAGTTTCAGTCAGGGGAATGGCTACACCTTC.

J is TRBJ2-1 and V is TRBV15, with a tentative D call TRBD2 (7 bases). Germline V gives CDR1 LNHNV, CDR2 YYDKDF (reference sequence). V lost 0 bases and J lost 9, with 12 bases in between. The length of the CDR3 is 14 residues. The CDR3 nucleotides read TGTGCCACCAGCAGAGATCAAGGGGGGGGTGAGCAGTTCTTC. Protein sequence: CATSRDQGGGEQFF.

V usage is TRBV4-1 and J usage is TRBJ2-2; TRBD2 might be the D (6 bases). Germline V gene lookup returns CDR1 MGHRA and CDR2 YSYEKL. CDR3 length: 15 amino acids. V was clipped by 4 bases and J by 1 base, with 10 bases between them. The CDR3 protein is CASSRGTQNTGELFF. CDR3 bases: TGCGCCAGCAGCCGCGGGACTCAGAACACCGGGGAGCTGTTTTTT.

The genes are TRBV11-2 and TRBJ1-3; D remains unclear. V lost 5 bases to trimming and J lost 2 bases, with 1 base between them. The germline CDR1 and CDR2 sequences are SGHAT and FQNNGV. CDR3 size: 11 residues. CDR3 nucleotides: TGTGCCAGCAGCGCTGGAAACACCATATATTTT. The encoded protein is CASSAGNTIYF.

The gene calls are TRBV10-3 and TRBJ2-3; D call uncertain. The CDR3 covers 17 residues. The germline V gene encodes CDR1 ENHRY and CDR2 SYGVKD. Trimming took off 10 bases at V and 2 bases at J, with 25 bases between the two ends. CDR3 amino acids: CATLGSYRVDYTDTQYF. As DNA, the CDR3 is TGTGCCACCCTAGGAAGCTATCGAGTGGATTACACAGATACGCAGTATTTT.

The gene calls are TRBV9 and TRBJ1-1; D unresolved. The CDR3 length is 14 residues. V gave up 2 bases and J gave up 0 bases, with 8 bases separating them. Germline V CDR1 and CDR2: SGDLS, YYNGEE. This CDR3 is CASSVQSVNTEAFF. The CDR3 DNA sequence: TGTGCCAGCAGCGTGCAGTCCGTGAACACTGAAGCTTTCTTT.